The rows below give T cell receptor beta chains drawn from one sample of a study of CD8 T cells in Susac syndrome. MiXCR, run by TCRdb on the immunoSEQ multiplex PCR reads, gives a single entry per CDR3 protein. The table lists hundreds of thousands of distinct CDR3 sequences, less than 95% of them singletons, with under 0.2% in the top ten. Input material: CD4+ T cells from PBMCs. These receptors came from a human donor with Susac syndrome. The CDR3 runs from the conserved cysteine through the conserved F or W. A D gene is named only where the DNA matches it firmly. Size tells how often a clone was seen (once, few, many) or the class of an expanded clone, and some rows leave it out.

abundance,d_gene,j_gene,v_gene,CDR3aa,CDR3nt
-,-,TRBJ1-1,TRBV28,CASTPDTRWNTEAFF,TGTGCCAGCACCCCGGACACGCGATGGAACACTGAAGCTTTCTTT
-,TRBD2,TRBJ2-1,TRBV20-1,CSARVLVAGGPWDEQFF,TGCAGTGCTAGAGTGCTAGTAGCGGGGGGGCCTTGGGATGAGCAGTTCTTC
once,TRBD1,TRBJ1-6,TRBV20-1,CSARGQGDPSPLHF,TGCAGTGCGAGGGGACAGGGGGACCCATCACCCCTCCACTTT
-,-,TRBJ2-7,TRBV14,CASSRRGASYEQYF,TGTGCCAGCAGCCGGCGAGGGGCCTCCTACGAGCAGTACTTC
-,-,TRBJ2-3,TRBV11-2,CASSLQTITDTQYF,TGTGCCAGCAGCTTGCAGACCATCACAGATACGCAGTATTTT
-,-,TRBJ2-7,TRBV20-1,CSADSTSYEQYF,TGCAGTGCTGACAGTACGTCCTACGAGCAGTACTTC
-,-,TRBJ1-1,TRBV7-9,CASSLKVGAFF,TGTGCCAGCAGCTTGAAGGTGGGAGCTTTCTTT
-,-,TRBJ2-1,TRBV14,CASSQEQGHSYNEQFF,TGTGCCAGCAGCCAAGAGCAGGGTCACTCCTACAATGAGCAGTTCTTC
once,-,TRBJ1-6,TRBV11-2,CASSSSGSPLHF,TGTGCCAGCAGCTCCTCGGGTTCACCCCTCCACTTT
-,TRBD2,TRBJ2-1,TRBV2,CASSEQPPSGGIYNEQFF,TGTGCCAGCAGTGAACAACCGCCCAGCGGGGGGATCTACAATGAGCAGTTCTTC
-,-,TRBJ1-6,TRBV30,CAWRDYGASYNSPLHF,TGTGCCTGGAGGGACTACGGGGCCTCCTATAATTCACCCCTCCACTTT
-,-,TRBJ2-7,TRBV11-1,CASSSGPNYEQYF,TGTGCCAGCAGCTCCGGACCGAACTACGAGCAGTACTTC
-,-,TRBJ1-2,TRBV5-1,CASSLDHRSSGGYTF,TGCGCCAGCAGCTTGGATCATCGGAGTTCGGGTGGCTACACCTTC
-,TRBD1,TRBJ2-7,TRBV7-2,CASSLRDRGREQYF,TGTGCCAGCAGCTTGAGGGACAGGGGGCGCGAGCAGTACTTC
once,-,TRBJ2-2,TRBV11-2,CASSFISDHTGELFF,TGTGCCAGCAGCTTCATTTCTGACCACACCGGGGAGCTGTTTTTT
-,-,TRBJ2-2,TRBV6-1,CASSSSGVLYTGELFF,TGTGCCAGCAGCTCATCAGGGGTTCTCTACACCGGGGAGCTGTTTTTT
-,TRBD1,TRBJ2-7,TRBV18,CASSPVRDRNYEQYF,TGTGCCAGCTCACCCGTCCGGGACAGAAACTACGAGCAGTACTTC